This entry concerns a single T cell receptor (beta chain). This specimen comes from a study of shared clonotypes between healthy human individuals. Sequencing was performed with immunoSEQ multiplex PCR; in TCRdb, only in-frame clones are kept and a portion is missing. Here the sample spans 2 million to 2.5 million clones, 85% to 95% being singletons. The clonotype was recovered from a man younger than 35 in good health. Some clones in this sample may be carry-over from other donors' samples. Material for sequencing was naive CD4+ T cells from PBMCs. Subset: CD45RA+ positively selected.

The DNA for the CDR3 is TGTGCCAGCAGTAACAGGGCTGGAATAGATACGCAGTATTTT. This encodes CASSNRAGIDTQYF. The rearrangement uses TRBV6-5 and TRBJ2-3; a weak D match, TRBD1 (6 bases). The CDR3 is 14 residues long. Deletions cut 5 bases from V and 5 bases from J, with 14 bases between. Germline V lookup: CDR1 MNHEY, CDR2 SVGAGI.